A single sample is the source of the 29 T cell receptor beta chains below, sequenced in a study of cytotoxic CD8 clonotypes in ibrutinib-treated CLL (dated by TCRdb to the early 2020s). Receptor libraries were prepared by the immunoSEQ multiplex PCR assay. The clones in this table, taken by TCRdb from immuneACCESS, are in-frame only. Not every clone is retained; where verified, under half of the shortfall comes from an unresolved V gene, and the cause of the rest is unknown. This sample has some 150,000 clones in its table, and 80% of those were observed once. Jointly, the top ten make up 7.5% to 8% of the sample. This sample comprised PBMCs, obtained after 36 months of ibrutinib treatment. These receptors all stem from a human donor with chronic lymphocytic leukemia.

The gene calls are TRBV7-9 and TRBJ2-1, with D hard to call. Germline CDR1 SEHNR, CDR2 FQNEAQ (reference sequence). V was pared by 4 bases and J by 1 base, with 14 bases between. The CDR3 contains 16 residues. The CDR3 DNA is TGTGCCAGCAGCTCACTGACCTCGTCTTCCTACAATGAGCAGTTCTTC. Translating gives CASSSLTSSSYNEQFF.

The rearrangement uses TRBV30 and TRBJ1-1; D not certain. This CDR3 comprises 14 residues. Germline values: CDR1 GTSNPN, CDR2 SVGIG (reference sequence). V was trimmed by 5 bases and J by 2 bases, leaving 15 bases between them. The CDR3 nucleotides are TGTGCCTGGTCCTTGACGCACGGTAACACTGAAGCTTTCTTT. This encodes CAWSLTHGNTEAFF.

The V call is TRBV6-6, the J call TRBJ1-2; D is perhaps TRBD1 (6 bases). The CDR3 has 12 amino acids. In germline, CDR1 is MNHNY, CDR2 SVGAGI (reference sequence). V gave up 4 bases and J gave up 8 bases, with 11 bases separating them. CDR3 DNA: TGTGCCAGCAGTTTATTCGACAGGGGCTACACCTTC. Its translation is CASSLFDRGYTF.

This clone has only one observation. This chain uses TRBV27 with TRBJ1-5, with 8 bases identical to TRBD1. The CDR3 covers 14 residues. With 2 bases clipped from V and 7 bases from J, the junction kept 4 bases outside the gene matches. Germline CDR1 reads MNHEY; CDR2 reads SMNVEV (reference sequence). CDR3 nucleotides: TGTGCCAGCAGTTTACAGGGGGCAGGGCAGCCCCAGCATTTT. The encoded protein is CASSLQGAGQPQHF.

This rearrangement joins TRBV7-2 to TRBJ1-2; 7 positions match TRBD1. The germline V gene has CDR1 SGHTA and CDR2 FQGNSA. The V and J ends lost 5 bases and 4 bases, in that order; junction bases with no gene match: 7. CDR3 length equals 14 residues. CDR3 in DNA: TGTGCCAGCAGCCGGGACAGTTCGAGCTATGGCTACACCTTC. Its translation: CASSRDSSSYGYTF.

The gene calls are TRBV14 and TRBJ2-3; D is tentatively TRBD1 or TRBD2 (5 bases each). Per germline, CDR1 SGHDN and CDR2 FVKESK. With 1 base removed from V and 9 bases from J, the gap between germline ends came to 20 bases. The CDR3 runs 16 residues. The CDR3 coding sequence is TGTGCCAGCAGCCAAGTGGGACGGTTCCTCACCCAAACGCAGTATTTT. This encodes CASSQVGRFLTQTQYF.

The J gene is TRBJ2-3, the V gene TRBV7-9, with 13 bases identical to TRBD2. Trimming removed 4 bases from V and 6 bases from J; junction bases left unmatched: 16. CDR1 SEHNR and CDR2 FQNEAQ come from the germline V gene (reference sequence). The CDR3 length is 19 residues. For the CDR3, the DNA is TGTGCCAGCAGCTCGCCGGGACTAGCGGGGTTCCTGGGGGAGGATACGCAGTATTTT. Protein sequence: CASSSPGLAGFLGEDTQYF.

CDR3 DNA sequence: TGTGCCAGCAGCACTCACAGGGGACTTAGCAATCAGCCCCAGCATTTT. Translating it yields CASSTHRGLSNQPQHF. This chain connects TRBV13 to TRBJ1-5; 7 bases agree with TRBD1. The V and J ends lost 5 bases and 0 bases, in that order; junction bases with no gene match: 7. Germline lookup yields CDR1 PRHDT and CDR2 FYEKMQ (reference sequence). This CDR3 has 16 residues.

The J gene is TRBJ2-1, the V gene TRBV5-1; the D is unclear. This CDR3 contains 15 residues. Germline lookup yields CDR1 SGHRS and CDR2 YFSETQ. Trimming took off 0 bases at V and 0 bases at J, with 7 bases between the two ends. The CDR3 nucleotides read TGCGCCAGCAGCTTGGCAGGCAGCTCCTACAATGAGCAGTTCTTC. It codes for CASSLAGSSYNEQFF. Drawing the rest from reference TRBV5-1 and TRBJ2-1, the complete variable domain is KAGVTQTPRYLIKTRGQQVTLSCSPISGHRSVSWYQQTPGQGLQFLFEYFSETQRNKGNFPGRFSGRQFSNSRSEMNVSTLELGDSALYLCASSLAGSSYNEQFFGPGTRLTVL.

The chain couples TRBV5-4 to TRBJ2-3; 12 bases are shared with TRBD2. V trimming: 4 bases; J trimming: 2 bases; junction bases outside the gene matches: 5. This CDR3 has 16 amino acids. Germline V gene lookup returns CDR1 SGHNT and CDR2 YYREEE (reference sequence). CDR3 sequence: CASSPGLAGITDTQYF. CDR3 coding DNA: TGTGCCAGCAGCCCCGGACTAGCGGGGATCACAGATACGCAGTATTTT.

V and J are TRBV15 and TRBJ1-1; 7 nucleotides agree with TRBD1. This CDR3 spans 14 amino acids. The V segment lost 9 bases and the J segment 1 base; nucleotides outside the gene matches: 8. The V gene's germline CDR1 is LNHNV and CDR2 YYDKDF (reference sequence). CDR3 protein: CATNKDRRNTEAFF. CDR3 in DNA: TGTGCCACAAATAAGGACAGGAGGAACACTGAAGCTTTCTTT.

V and J are TRBV2 and TRBJ1-5; a weak D match, TRBD1 (5 bases). CDR3 length: 14 amino acids. CDR1 is SNHLY, CDR2 FYNNEI, per germline. V lost 5 bases and J 6 bases, leaving 14 bases between the germline ends. CDR3 amino acids: CASSHSREGQPQHF. The CDR3 DNA reads TGTGCCAGCAGTCATTCCAGGGAGGGTCAGCCCCAGCATTTT.

The chain links TRBV9 to TRBJ1-2, with 8 bases lining up with TRBD1. CDR3 size: 15 residues. Germline trimming cut 1 base from V and 5 bases from J; bases unmatched to any gene: 7. Germline V CDR1 and CDR2: SGDLS, YYNGEE. The CDR3 nucleotides read TGTGCCAGCAGCGTACGCGACAGGGGCTCATATGGCTACACCTTC. It translates to CASSVRDRGSYGYTF.

The chain recombines TRBV27 with TRBJ2-3; D is unresolved. The CDR3 is made up of 15 amino acids. Trimming took off 3 bases at V and 2 bases at J, with 12 bases between the two ends. Germline values: CDR1 MNHEY, CDR2 SMNVEV (reference sequence). The CDR3 sequence is CASSFIWTLTDTQYF. For the CDR3, the DNA is TGTGCCAGCAGTTTTATCTGGACCCTCACAGATACGCAGTATTTT.

A note on this clone: This sample also contains other DNA sequences that code for the same CDR3. The chain joins TRBV15 to TRBJ1-2; D is unclear. V lost 5 bases and J lost 0, with 7 bases in between. CDR3 length equals 13 residues. The germline gives CDR1 LNHNV, CDR2 YYDKDF (reference sequence). The CDR3 nucleotides read TGTGCCACCAGCTCCGGTACTAACTATGGCTACACCTTC. Translated, it gives CATSSGTNYGYTF.

V is TRBV28 and J is TRBJ2-1, with a possible D match to TRBD1 (6 bases). The CDR3 loop spans 17 amino acids. Germline V gene lookup returns CDR1 MDHEN and CDR2 SYDVKM. V lost 6 bases and J 0 bases, leaving 18 bases between the germline ends. The CDR3: CASSLGQFRSSYNEQFF. DNA of the CDR3: TGTGCCAGCAGCCTAGGACAGTTTCGAAGCTCCTACAATGAGCAGTTCTTC.

The rearrangement links TRBV15 to TRBJ1-1; a possible D gene is TRBD1 (5 bases). Trimming took off 7 bases at V and 1 base at J, with 7 bases between the two ends. Germline CDR1 LNHNV, CDR2 YYDKDF (reference sequence). This CDR3 comprises 12 residues. The CDR3: CATTGQNTEAFF. The CDR3 DNA reads as TGTGCCACCACCGGACAGAACACTGAAGCTTTCTTT.

A single count supports this clone. The chain carries TRBV28 and TRBJ2-3, with a weak D call TRBD2 (6 bases). Germline lookup yields CDR1 MDHEN and CDR2 SYDVKM. The CDR3 is 13 amino acids. V was pared by 3 bases and J by 10 bases, with 14 bases between. CDR3 nucleotide sequence: TGTGCCAGCAGTTTGGGAGGTTTGGTGGCGCAGTATTTT. Translation: CASSLGGLVAQYF.

This clone was detected only a few times. CDR3 protein: CASSERGYGYTF. The CDR3 region has the DNA TGTGCCAGCAGTGAACGGGGTTATGGCTACACCTTC. The chain combines TRBV2 with TRBJ1-2; no clear D. CDR1 is SNHLY and CDR2 is FYNNEI in the germline V gene. Trimming removed 2 bases from V and 5 bases from J, with 6 bases in between. This CDR3 comprises 12 residues.

The chain uses TRBV9 and TRBJ2-7; a possible D gene is TRBD1 (6 bases). The CDR3 covers 14 residues. Germline CDR1 reads SGDLS; CDR2 reads YYNGEE. Trimming removed 2 bases at V and 1 base at J, with 10 bases between. CDR3 DNA sequence: TGTGCCAGCAGCGTCACGGGACAATCCTACGAGCAGTACTTC. Translated: CASSVTGQSYEQYF.

The chain employs TRBV7-9 and TRBJ1-4; D gene unclear. This CDR3 has 15 amino acids. Trimming shortened V by 1 base and J by 8 bases, and 14 bases separated the two germline ends. Germline CDR1 reads SEHNR; CDR2 reads FQNEAQ (reference sequence). The CDR3 protein is CASSLGRWVREKLFF. In nucleotides, the CDR3 is TGTGCCAGCAGCTTAGGTCGTTGGGTCAGAGAAAAACTGTTTTTT.

The V gene is TRBV7-3, the J gene TRBJ2-1; 8 bases are shared with TRBD2. The CDR3 contains 13 residues. Germline values: CDR1 SGHTA, CDR2 FQGTGA. V lost 3 bases to trimming and J lost 7 bases; unmatched junction nucleotides: 2. CDR3 bases: TGTGCCAGCAGCTTGGGACTAGTAAATGAGCAGTTCTTC. It yields the protein CASSLGLVNEQFF.

This chain links TRBV12-2 with TRBJ1-5. TRBV12-2 is a pseudogene locus. This CDR3 region has 14 residues. The CDR3 sequence: CASRHAPSDQPQHF. As DNA, the CDR3 is TGTGCAAGTCGCCATGCCCCGTCGGATCAGCCCCAGCATTTT.

The chain is built from TRBV11-2 and TRBJ2-1; D is unclear. Germline CDR1 and CDR2: SGHAT and FQNNGV. This CDR3 has 12 residues. V shed 6 bases and J shed 3 bases, with 6 bases lying between them. The CDR3: CASRRGYNEQFF. For the CDR3, the DNA is TGTGCCAGCAGGCGAGGCTACAATGAGCAGTTCTTC. Based on the CDR3 plus reference TRBV11-2 and TRBJ2-1, the full variable domain is EAGVAQSPRYKIIEKRQSVAFWCNPISGHATLYWYQQILGQGPKLLIQFQNNGVVDDSQLPKDRFSAERLKGVDSTLKIQPAKLEDSAVYLCASRRGYNEQFFGPGTRLTVL.

The V call is TRBV27, the J call TRBJ2-5, with D tentatively TRBD2 (6 bases). The J call may be faulty, since TRBJ2-7 better matches the DNA end. There are 14 residues in the CDR3. From germline, CDR1 is MNHEY and CDR2 SMNVEV (reference sequence). The CDR3 here is CASSPWTNLGEQYF. The CDR3 bases are TGTGCCAGCAGTCCGTGGACTAACCTAGGCGAGCAGTACTTC.

The V call is TRBV5-1, the J call TRBJ2-1; D not certain. The V gene lost 2 bases and the J gene lost 1 base, with 10 bases spanning the gap. This CDR3 is built from 15 residues. The V gene's germline CDR1 is SGHRS and CDR2 YFSETQ. This chain's CDR3 is CASSLSIQSYNEQFF. The CDR3 nucleotides are TGCGCCAGCAGCTTAAGTATACAGTCCTACAATGAGCAGTTCTTC.

V is TRBV7-2 and J is TRBJ2-3; 10 nucleotides line up with TRBD2. The V gene end was trimmed by 5 bases and the J gene end by 2 bases; junction bases not matched to a gene: 4. The germline CDR1 and CDR2 sequences are SGHTA and FQGNSA. The CDR3 is 15 amino acids. In nucleotides, the CDR3 is TGTGCCAGCAGCGGGACTAGCGCCATCACAGATACGCAGTATTTT. Translated, it gives CASSGTSAITDTQYF. The entire variable domain, with the rest obtained from reference TRBV7-2 and TRBJ2-3, is as follows: GAGVSQSPSNKVTEKGKDVELRCDPISGHTALYWYRQSLGQGLEFLIYFQGNSAPDKSGLPSDRFSAERTGGSVSTLTIQRTQQEDSAVYLCASSGTSAITDTQYFGPGTRLTVL.

The chain links TRBV18 to TRBJ2-5; the D gene is possibly TRBD1 (5 bases). The germline CDR1 and CDR2 sequences are KGHSH and LQKENI. Trimming cost V 2 bases and J 0 bases, with 10 bases left between them. CDR3 length equals 15 residues. CDR3 sequence reads: CASSPWGGNQETQYF. In nucleotides, the CDR3 is TGTGCCAGCTCACCATGGGGCGGTAACCAAGAGACCCAGTACTTC.

The chain uses TRBV28 and TRBJ2-7; 10 bases map to TRBD1. J was trimmed by 1 base and V by 6 bases; bases with no gene match: 12. Per the germline V gene, CDR1 is MDHEN and CDR2 is SYDVKM. The CDR3 is 17 residues long. CDR3 nucleotides: TGTGCCAGCAGGCCACGGACAGGGGGGGGAAGATCCTACGAGCAGTACTTC. Its translation: CASRPRTGGGRSYEQYF. Full variable domain (remainder filled in from reference TRBV28 and TRBJ2-7): DVKVTQSSRYLVKRTGEKVFLECVQDMDHENMFWYRQDPGLGLRLIYFSYDVKMKEKGDIPEGYSVSREKKERFSLILESASTNQTSMYLCASRPRTGGGRSYEQYFGPGTRLTVT.